The clone carrying this TCR beta chain showed up many times. This entry comes from a study of neurological immune-mediated disorders. Over 180 million TCR-beta sequences, together covering 15-18 subjects, were produced by every individual sequencing run that was carried out. TCRdb re-called the 5' RACE reads with MiXCR, one entry per CDR3 protein. The sample yields some 48,000 distinct CDR3 sequences, approximately 10% seen once. This CDR3 is built from 16 residues. V was clipped by 5 bases and J by 1 base, with 17 bases between them. V is TRBV12-3 or TRBV12-4 and J is TRBJ1-1, with D maybe TRBD1 (5 bases). The clonotype was recovered from a woman aged 40-49 years with HTLV-1-associated myelopathy (HAM/TSP). The source material was PBMCs. CDR3 DNA sequence: TGTGCCAGCAGTCCGAATGGGGGGTCAGGGAACACTGAAGCTTTCTTT. This encodes CASSPNGGSGNTEAFF.